Presented here are 2 T cell receptor beta chains from one specimen sequenced in a study of OX40 agonist ivuxolimab in advanced cancers. Clones were sequenced by immunoSEQ multiplex PCR, and TCRdb holds only the in-frame ones, with some missing. The sample consists of over 35,000 clones, roughly 84% of them appearing once. Sequenced here: CD4+ or CD8+ T cells sorted from blood, sampled in a trial of the OX40 agonist ivuxolimab. Source of these receptors: an adult with an advanced solid tumor such as melanoma, head and neck, liver or kidney cancer.

The CDR3 DNA reads as TGTGCCAGCAGTTATGGGGGAGGGCTTAGGGAGCAGTACTTC. It translates to CASSYGGGLREQYF. The chain recombines TRBV6-5 with TRBJ2-7; 7 positions match TRBD2. J lost 7 bases, V lost 3 bases, and 9 bases had no gene match. CDR1 is MNHEY, CDR2 SVGAGI, per germline. The CDR3 is 14 amino acids.

The chain carries TRBV19 and TRBJ1-4, with 7 nucleotides matching TRBD1. The germline V gene encodes CDR1 LNHDA and CDR2 SQIVND (reference sequence). The length of the CDR3 is 16 residues. Germline trimming cut 5 bases from V and 4 bases from J; bases unmatched to any gene: 10. CDR3 loop: CASSLEGTVFNEKLFF. In nucleotides, the CDR3 is TGTGCCAGTAGTTTGGAGGGGACAGTCTTTAATGAAAAACTGTTTTTT.